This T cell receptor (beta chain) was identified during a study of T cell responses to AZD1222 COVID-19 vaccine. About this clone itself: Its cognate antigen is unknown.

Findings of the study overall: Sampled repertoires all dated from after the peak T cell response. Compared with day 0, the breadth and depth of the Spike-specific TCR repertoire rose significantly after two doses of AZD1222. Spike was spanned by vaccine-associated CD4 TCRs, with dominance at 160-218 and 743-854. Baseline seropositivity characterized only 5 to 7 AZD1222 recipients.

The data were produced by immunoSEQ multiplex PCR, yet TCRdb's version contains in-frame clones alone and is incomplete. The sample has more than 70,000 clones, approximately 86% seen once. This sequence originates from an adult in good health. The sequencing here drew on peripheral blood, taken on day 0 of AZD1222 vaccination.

The CDR3 sequence is CASSSSGPGILGYGYTF. In nucleotides, the CDR3 is TGTGCCAGTAGTTCCTCCGGGCCAGGGATCTTAGGCTATGGCTACACCTTC. V and J are TRBV19 and TRBJ1-2, with a weak D call TRBD1 (5 bases). The V end lost 5 bases, the J end lost 4 bases, and 23 bases lay between the germline ends. Germline CDR1 is LNHDA and CDR2 is SQIVND (reference sequence). The CDR3 runs 17 residues.